Below, 13 T cell receptor beta chains from the same sample are listed, as sequenced in a study of cytomegalovirus exposure and HLA in healthy donors. 60 Vbeta and 13 Jbeta primers were used in PCR. The data were produced by immunoSEQ multiplex PCR, yet TCRdb's version contains in-frame clones alone and is incomplete. The sample has 130,000 to 150,000 clones, over 65% seen once. The specimen sequenced was PBMCs. The source of these receptors is a man in his late teens or twenties in good health and CMV-seropositive.

The chain couples TRBV14 to TRBJ1-2; D unclear. V was clipped by 1 base and J by 1 base, with 10 bases between them. This CDR3 spans 15 amino acids. From germline, CDR1 is SGHDN and CDR2 FVKESK. The CDR3 nucleotides read TGTGCCAGCAGCCAAGTCTCAGGACTTAACTATGGCTACACCTTC. Residues: CASSQVSGLNYGYTF.

In this sample, this clone turned up a few times. The chain couples TRBV10-3 to TRBJ1-1; 8 positions agree with TRBD1. The J segment lost 2 bases and the V segment lost 11 bases, leaving 7 bases of the junction unmatched. The V gene's germline CDR1 is ENHRY and CDR2 SYGVKD. The CDR3 totals 13 residues. DNA for the CDR3: TGTGCCGTGCGGGGACAGGCTAACACTGAAGCTTTCTTT. Its translation: CAVRGQANTEAFF.

This clone has just one count. The rearrangement joins TRBV6-5 to TRBJ1-3; 7 bases match TRBD1. The CDR3 is 16 residues long. Germline trimming cut 1 base from V and 0 bases from J; bases unmatched to any gene: 3. Per germline, CDR1 MNHEY and CDR2 SVGAGI. CDR3 DNA sequence: TGTGCCAGCAGTTACTGGGGACAGTTCTCTGGAAACACCATATATTTT. This translates into CASSYWGQFSGNTIYF.

The chain is built from TRBV28 and TRBJ1-2; a weak D match, TRBD1 (5 bases). Germline V gene sequence: CDR1 MDHEN, CDR2 SYDVKM. The CDR3 is 13 residues long. V lost 6 bases and J lost 7, with 15 bases in between. For the CDR3, the DNA is TGTGCCAGCAGACGATTAGGTGACAGTGGCTACACCTTC. Protein product: CASRRLGDSGYTF.

The CDR3 spells CASRPLAGGNTGELFF. CDR3 coding DNA: TGTGCCAGCAGACCCCTTGCGGGGGGAAACACCGGGGAGCTGTTTTTT. The J gene is TRBJ2-2, the V gene TRBV27, with 8 bases lining up with TRBD2. V lost 6 bases to trimming and J lost 2 bases; unmatched junction nucleotides: 8. This CDR3 has 16 residues. CDR1 and CDR2 (germline): MNHEY, SMNVEV (reference sequence).

This clone was detected only a few times. The CDR3 reads CASSYDRTERPEQYF. CDR3 bases: TGTGCCAGCAGTTACGACAGGACAGAGAGGCCCGAGCAGTACTTC. The J gene is TRBJ2-7, the V gene TRBV6-6; a possible D gene is TRBD1 (6 bases). The CDR3 runs 15 residues. Trimming took 2 bases from V and 6 from J, leaving 17 bases between them. In germline, CDR1 is MNHNY, CDR2 SVGAGI (reference sequence).

The J gene is TRBJ1-2, the V gene TRBV5-6, with D possibly being TRBD1 (5 bases). Trimming shortened V by 0 bases and J by 3 bases, and 12 bases separated the two germline ends. Germline V gene data show CDR1 as SGHDT and CDR2 as YYEEEE. The CDR3 runs 15 residues. The CDR3 coding sequence is TGTGCCAGCAGCTTGGTTCTCAGGGAGGACTATGGCTACACCTTC. It is translated as CASSLVLREDYGYTF.

The chain combines TRBV19 with TRBJ2-5, with 13 bases lining up with TRBD2. Germline-derived CDR1 and CDR2 are LNHDA and SQIVND (reference sequence). Trimming cost V 5 bases and J 4 bases; bases outside gene matches: 7. The CDR3 extends over 16 amino acids. The CDR3 region is CASSPRGLAGLETQYF. The CDR3 DNA reads as TGTGCCAGTAGTCCCCGGGGACTAGCGGGGCTAGAGACCCAGTACTTC.

The chain couples TRBV6-5 to TRBJ1-2, with 8 bases aligning to TRBD1. In germline, CDR1 is MNHEY, CDR2 SVGAGI. V trimming: 5 bases; J trimming: 5 bases; junction bases outside the gene matches: 10. The length of the CDR3 is 15 residues. The CDR3 DNA follows: TGTGCCAGCAGTCGTGAGACAGGGGCAGAGTATGGCTACACCTTC. Amino acids: CASSRETGAEYGYTF.

This chain links TRBV9 with TRBJ2-1; 7 bases align to TRBD2. The germline gives CDR1 SGDLS, CDR2 YYNGEE. J was trimmed by 7 bases and V by 5 bases; bases with no gene match: 6. The CDR3 runs 13 residues. CDR3 loop: CASRGGRANEQFF. CDR3 DNA sequence: TGTGCCAGCAGGGGCGGGAGAGCAAATGAGCAGTTCTTC.

The gene calls are TRBV11-2 and TRBJ2-7; 10 bases are shared with TRBD2. Losses at the gene ends were 6 bases for V and 2 bases for J; bases not matched to a gene: 4. Germline CDR1 is SGHAT and CDR2 is FQNNGV. CDR3 size: 14 residues. CDR3 DNA sequence: TGTGCCAGCAGTTCGACTAGCGGGCCCTACGAGCAGTACTTC. Its protein is CASSSTSGPYEQYF. Complete variable domain (other parts from reference TRBV11-2 and TRBJ2-7): EAGVAQSPRYKIIEKRQSVAFWCNPISGHATLYWYQQILGQGPKLLIQFQNNGVVDDSQLPKDRFSAERLKGVDSTLKIQPAKLEDSAVYLCASSSTSGPYEQYFGPGTRLTVT.

The chain links TRBV5-1 to TRBJ2-4; D possibly corresponds to TRBD2 (5 bases). Germline V lookup: CDR1 SGHRS, CDR2 YFSETQ. V lost 0 bases to trimming and J lost 8 bases, with 12 bases between them. The CDR3 covers 14 residues. The CDR3 here is CASSLAPPGDIQYF. The DNA for the CDR3 is TGCGCCAGCAGCTTGGCTCCCCCCGGGGACATTCAGTACTTC. Complete variable domain (other parts from reference TRBV5-1 and TRBJ2-4): KAGVTQTPRYLIKTRGQQVTLSCSPISGHRSVSWYQQTPGQGLQFLFEYFSETQRNKGNFPGRFSGRQFSNSRSEMNVSTLELGDSALYLCASSLAPPGDIQYFGAGTRLSVL.

J is TRBJ2-7 and V is TRBV7-2; 9 nucleotides align to TRBD2. Germline CDR1 reads SGHTA; CDR2 reads FQGNSA. V lost 2 bases, J lost 5 bases, and 7 bases stayed unmatched. The CDR3 runs to 15 residues. CDR3 in amino acids: CASSLSGSGSNEQYF. The CDR3 DNA reads as TGTGCCAGCAGCTTATCGGGTAGCGGGAGCAACGAGCAGTACTTC.